This is a list of T cell receptor beta chains from one sample in a study of OX40 agonist ivuxolimab in advanced cancers. The protocol was immunoSEQ multiplex PCR, while the TCRdb copy is restricted to in-frame clones and leaves out a portion. The profile shows about 80,000 clones, about four fifths of them singletons. This material consisted of CD4+ or CD8+ T cells sorted from blood, taken in a trial of the OX40 agonist ivuxolimab. The origin of the receptors is an adult with an advanced solid tumor such as melanoma, head and neck, liver or kidney cancer. Each CDR3 is given with its conserved first and last residue. A D gene is named only where the DNA matches it firmly. Only part of the rows carry a size: once, few, many, or a class if the clone is expanded.

D gene: -; V gene: TRBV2; CDR3 length: 11; J gene: TRBJ2-3; clone size: -; CDR3 protein: CGGRRTDTQYF; CDR3 DNA: TGTGGGGGTCGACGCACAGATACGCAGTATTTT
D gene: -; V gene: TRBV10-3; CDR3 length: 14; J gene: TRBJ1-1; clone size: -; CDR3 protein: CAISEQGLNTEAFF; CDR3 DNA: TGTGCCATCAGCGAACAGGGATTGAACACTGAAGCTTTCTTT
D gene: -; V gene: TRBV6-5; CDR3 length: 13; J gene: TRBJ1-3; clone size: -; CDR3 protein: CASRLETGNTIYF; CDR3 DNA: TGTGCCAGCAGATTAGAAACTGGAAACACCATATATTTT
D gene: -; V gene: TRBV5-6; CDR3 length: 15; J gene: TRBJ1-5; clone size: -; CDR3 protein: CASSLASAGNQPQHF; CDR3 DNA: TGTGCCAGCAGCTTGGCCTCGGCAGGCAATCAGCCCCAGCATTTT
D gene: -; V gene: TRBV30; CDR3 length: 14; J gene: TRBJ2-5; clone size: -; CDR3 protein: CAWIPGTDGGTQYF; CDR3 DNA: TGTGCCTGGATCCCTGGGACCGACGGGGGGACCCAGTACTTC
D gene: -; V gene: TRBV30; CDR3 length: 13; J gene: TRBJ1-2; clone size: -; CDR3 protein: CAWSVRAPHGYTF; CDR3 DNA: TGTGCCTGGAGTGTCAGGGCCCCTCATGGCTACACCTTC
D gene: -; V gene: TRBV19; CDR3 length: 14; J gene: TRBJ1-4; clone size: -; CDR3 protein: CASTLGLFAEKLFF; CDR3 DNA: TGTGCCAGTACCCTGGGACTGTTTGCTGAAAAACTGTTTTTT
D gene: -; V gene: TRBV9; CDR3 length: 16; J gene: TRBJ1-1; clone size: -; CDR3 protein: CASSVTGQPGATEAFF; CDR3 DNA: TGTGCCAGCAGCGTAACGGGCCAGCCCGGGGCCACTGAAGCTTTCTTT
D gene: -; V gene: TRBV10-3; CDR3 length: 15; J gene: TRBJ2-3; clone size: -; CDR3 protein: CAIRGGSGGTDTQYF; CDR3 DNA: TGTGCCATCAGAGGGGGGAGTGGTGGCACAGATACGCAGTATTTT
D gene: -; V gene: TRBV7-2; CDR3 length: 15; J gene: TRBJ2-5; clone size: -; CDR3 protein: CASSPRHRAQETQYF; CDR3 DNA: TGTGCCAGCAGCCCCCGGCACAGGGCCCAAGAGACCCAGTACTTC
D gene: -; V gene: TRBV10-2; CDR3 length: 15; J gene: TRBJ2-3; clone size: -; CDR3 protein: CASSESYEISDTQYF; CDR3 DNA: TGCGCCAGCAGTGAGTCCTATGAGATTTCAGATACGCAGTATTTT
D gene: TRBD2; V gene: TRBV5-1; CDR3 length: 18; J gene: TRBJ2-7; clone size: -; CDR3 protein: CASSSNTGTSGRASEQYF; CDR3 DNA: TGCGCCAGCAGCTCCAACACCGGGACTAGCGGGAGGGCTTCCGAGCAGTACTTC
D gene: -; V gene: TRBV28; CDR3 length: 15; J gene: TRBJ1-6; clone size: -; CDR3 protein: CASSSGAVGNSPLHF; CDR3 DNA: TGTGCCAGCAGTTCGGGGGCAGTAGGGAATTCACCCCTCCACTTT
D gene: -; V gene: TRBV28; CDR3 length: 16; J gene: TRBJ1-5; clone size: -; CDR3 protein: CASSFWQGISNQPQHF; CDR3 DNA: TGTGCCAGCAGTTTCTGGCAGGGTATCAGCAATCAGCCCCAGCATTTT
D gene: -; V gene: TRBV7-9; CDR3 length: 12; J gene: TRBJ2-2; clone size: -; CDR3 protein: CASSVRTGELFF; CDR3 DNA: TGTGCCAGCAGCGTCCGCACCGGGGAGCTGTTTTTT
D gene: -; V gene: TRBV6-6; CDR3 length: 14; J gene: TRBJ2-7; clone size: -; CDR3 protein: CASSYGRRDYEQYF; CDR3 DNA: TGTGCCAGCAGTTACGGTAGGAGGGACTACGAGCAGTACTTC
D gene: -; V gene: TRBV18; CDR3 length: 15; J gene: TRBJ1-2; clone size: -; CDR3 protein: CASSPLRDPNYGYTF; CDR3 DNA: TGTGCCAGCTCACCCCTGAGGGATCCTAACTATGGCTACACCTTC
D gene: -; V gene: TRBV21-1; CDR3 length: 14; J gene: TRBJ1-2; clone size: -; CDR3 protein: CASSTFEGSCGYTF; CDR3 DNA: TGTGCCAGCAGCACTTTTGAAGGGAGTTGTGGCTACACCTTC
D gene: -; V gene: TRBV7-9; CDR3 length: 15; J gene: TRBJ1-6; clone size: -; CDR3 protein: CASSMTGGDNSPLHF; CDR3 DNA: TGTGCCAGCTCTATGACCGGGGGGGATAATTCACCCCTCCACTTT
D gene: -; V gene: TRBV9; CDR3 length: 12; J gene: TRBJ2-3; clone size: -; CDR3 protein: CASSVQVDTQYF; CDR3 DNA: TGTGCCAGCAGCGTCCAAGTCGATACGCAGTATTTT
D gene: TRBD1; V gene: TRBV5-4; CDR3 length: 16; J gene: TRBJ1-1; clone size: -; CDR3 protein: CASSFSLQGARTEAFF; CDR3 DNA: TGTGCCAGCAGCTTCAGCTTACAGGGGGCTCGAACTGAAGCTTTCTTT
D gene: -; V gene: TRBV4-1; CDR3 length: 17; J gene: TRBJ2-2; clone size: -; CDR3 protein: CASSQESRGANTGELFF; CDR3 DNA: TGCGCCAGCAGCCAAGAATCTCGCGGGGCGAACACCGGGGAGCTGTTTTTT
D gene: -; V gene: TRBV18; CDR3 length: 14; J gene: TRBJ2-5; clone size: -; CDR3 protein: CASSPRSARETQYF; CDR3 DNA: TGTGCCAGCTCACCCAGGAGTGCGCGGGAGACCCAGTACTTC
D gene: -; V gene: TRBV5-1; CDR3 length: 15; J gene: TRBJ2-2; clone size: -; CDR3 protein: CASSPGTRSTGELFF; CDR3 DNA: TGCGCCAGCAGCCCTGGTACCAGGAGCACCGGGGAGCTGTTTTTT
D gene: TRBD2; V gene: TRBV5-8; CDR3 length: 17; J gene: TRBJ2-1; clone size: few; CDR3 protein: CASSLGLAGNVGNEQFF; CDR3 DNA: TGTGCCAGCAGCTTAGGACTAGCGGGAAATGTTGGCAATGAGCAGTTCTTC
D gene: TRBD1; V gene: TRBV18; CDR3 length: 18; J gene: TRBJ2-2; clone size: -; CDR3 protein: CASSPFSGDSSNTGELFF; CDR3 DNA: TGTGCCAGCTCACCTTTCTCCGGGGACAGCTCGAACACCGGGGAGCTGTTTTTT
D gene: -; V gene: TRBV15; CDR3 length: 15; J gene: TRBJ2-3; clone size: -; CDR3 protein: CATSREADNTDTQYF; CDR3 DNA: TGTGCCACCAGCAGAGAGGCAGACAACACAGATACGCAGTATTTT
D gene: -; V gene: TRBV12-5; CDR3 length: 11; J gene: TRBJ2-7; clone size: -; CDR3 protein: CASGLPSPQYF; CDR3 DNA: TGTGCTAGTGGTTTGCCTTCCCCGCAGTACTTC
D gene: TRBD2; V gene: TRBV4-1; CDR3 length: 16; J gene: TRBJ2-7; clone size: -; CDR3 protein: CASSQEILAGLYEQYF; CDR3 DNA: TGCGCCAGCAGCCAAGAAATCCTAGCGGGCCTTTACGAGCAGTACTTC
D gene: TRBD2; V gene: TRBV9; CDR3 length: 16; J gene: TRBJ2-3; clone size: -; CDR3 protein: CASSVVTSGTTDTQYF; CDR3 DNA: TGTGCCAGCAGCGTAGTGACTAGCGGAACCACAGATACGCAGTATTTT
D gene: -; V gene: TRBV5-6; CDR3 length: 12; J gene: TRBJ2-7; clone size: -; CDR3 protein: CASSFEGYEQYF; CDR3 DNA: TGTGCCAGCAGCTTTGAAGGCTACGAGCAGTACTTC
D gene: TRBD1; V gene: TRBV23-1; CDR3 length: 21; J gene: TRBJ1-6; clone size: -; CDR3 protein: CASSQPGQPSAIPLSNSPLHF; CDR3 DNA: TGCGCCAGCAGTCAACCGGGACAGCCCTCTGCAATCCCCCTTAGCAATTCACCCCTCCACTTT
D gene: -; V gene: TRBV5-4; CDR3 length: 13; J gene: TRBJ2-5; clone size: -; CDR3 protein: CASSLWQTETQYF; CDR3 DNA: TGTGCCAGCAGCTTGTGGCAGACCGAGACCCAGTACTTC
D gene: -; V gene: TRBV27; CDR3 length: 14; J gene: TRBJ2-7; clone size: -; CDR3 protein: CASSPQGYPREQYF; CDR3 DNA: TGTGCCAGCAGTCCTCAGGGGTATCCACGCGAGCAGTACTTC
D gene: -; V gene: TRBV7-2; CDR3 length: 15; J gene: TRBJ1-2; clone size: -; CDR3 protein: CASSLQTDGRGGYTF; CDR3 DNA: TGTGCCAGCAGCTTACAGACGGACGGCCGAGGGGGGTACACCTTC
D gene: -; V gene: TRBV7-8; CDR3 length: 16; J gene: TRBJ1-2; clone size: few; CDR3 protein: CASSFRRDPANYGYTF; CDR3 DNA: TGTGCCAGCAGCTTCCGAAGGGATCCAGCTAACTATGGCTACACCTTC
D gene: TRBD2; V gene: TRBV19; CDR3 length: 16; J gene: TRBJ2-1; clone size: -; CDR3 protein: CASSTLGPGGFDEQFF; CDR3 DNA: TGTGCCAGTAGTACCCTGGGACCGGGGGGATTCGATGAGCAGTTCTTC
D gene: TRBD2; V gene: TRBV29-1; CDR3 length: 13; J gene: TRBJ2-3; clone size: -; CDR3 protein: CSISRGGTDTQYF; CDR3 DNA: TGCAGCATCTCGCGGGGGGGCACAGATACGCAGTATTTT
D gene: TRBD2; V gene: TRBV5-1; CDR3 length: 14; J gene: TRBJ2-7; clone size: -; CDR3 protein: CASSFVAGGYEQYF; CDR3 DNA: TGCGCCAGCAGCTTTGTAGCGGGAGGGTACGAGCAGTACTTC
D gene: TRBD1; V gene: TRBV2; CDR3 length: 14; J gene: TRBJ1-5; clone size: -; CDR3 protein: CASNTGQSDQPQHF; CDR3 DNA: TGTGCCAGCAATACGGGACAGTCGGATCAGCCCCAGCATTTT
D gene: -; V gene: TRBV11-2; CDR3 length: 12; J gene: TRBJ1-1; clone size: -; CDR3 protein: CASSAEGTEAFF; CDR3 DNA: TGTGCCAGCAGCGCCGAGGGGACTGAAGCTTTCTTT
D gene: TRBD1; V gene: TRBV2; CDR3 length: 13; J gene: TRBJ2-7; clone size: -; CDR3 protein: CASSSRGPYEQYF; CDR3 DNA: TGTGCCAGCAGCTCCAGGGGGCCCTACGAGCAGTACTTC
D gene: -; V gene: TRBV6-1; CDR3 length: 13; J gene: TRBJ2-5; clone size: -; CDR3 protein: CASSGPRQETQYF; CDR3 DNA: TGTGCCAGCAGTGGTCCTCGACAAGAGACCCAGTACTTC
D gene: TRBD1; V gene: TRBV19; CDR3 length: 13; J gene: TRBJ2-7; clone size: -; CDR3 protein: CASAGTGLYEQYF; CDR3 DNA: TGTGCCAGTGCCGGGACAGGGCTTTACGAGCAGTACTTC
D gene: -; V gene: TRBV7-8; CDR3 length: 15; J gene: TRBJ1-4; clone size: -; CDR3 protein: CASSERGGSNEKLFF; CDR3 DNA: TGTGCCAGCAGCGAGAGGGGGGGTTCCAATGAAAAACTGTTTTTT
D gene: -; V gene: TRBV5-1; CDR3 length: 15; J gene: TRBJ2-1; clone size: -; CDR3 protein: CASSLEGTSYNEQFF; CDR3 DNA: TGCGCCAGCAGCTTGGAGGGGACAAGTTACAATGAGCAGTTCTTC
D gene: -; V gene: TRBV9; CDR3 length: 14; J gene: TRBJ2-5; clone size: few; CDR3 protein: CASTYGQGLETQYF; CDR3 DNA: TGTGCCAGCACCTACGGCCAGGGTTTAGAGACCCAGTACTTC
D gene: -; V gene: TRBV5-1; CDR3 length: 15; J gene: TRBJ2-7; clone size: -; CDR3 protein: CASSLALGATYEQYF; CDR3 DNA: TGCGCCAGCAGCTTGGCCCTCGGAGCCACCTACGAGCAGTACTTC
D gene: -; V gene: TRBV15; CDR3 length: 16; J gene: TRBJ2-7; clone size: -; CDR3 protein: CATSRGGTSSSYEQYF; CDR3 DNA: TGTGCCACCAGCAGAGGAGGAACTTCGAGCTCCTACGAGCAGTACTTC
D gene: -; V gene: TRBV11-2; CDR3 length: 14; J gene: TRBJ1-1; clone size: -; CDR3 protein: CASSLEGRPAQAFF; CDR3 DNA: TGTGCCAGCAGCTTAGAGGGGAGACCGGCTCAAGCTTTCTTT
D gene: TRBD2; V gene: TRBV13; CDR3 length: 14; J gene: TRBJ2-7; clone size: -; CDR3 protein: CASSFRGGSYEQYF; CDR3 DNA: TGTGCCAGCAGCTTCCGCGGGGGGAGTTACGAGCAGTACTTC
D gene: -; V gene: TRBV5-1; CDR3 length: 14; J gene: TRBJ1-3; clone size: once; CDR3 protein: CASSSPTGDNTIYF; CDR3 DNA: TGCGCCAGCAGCTCCCCGACCGGGGACAACACCATATATTTT